This entry describes one T cell receptor (beta chain). These data come from a study of T cell changes during pregnancy in multiple sclerosis. Libraries were prepared by immunoSEQ multiplex PCR; TCRdb keeps only in-frame clonotypes and omits some of them. Of about 58,000 clones listed, under 95% are singletons. The V gene's germline CDR1 is SGDLS and CDR2 YYNGEE. CDR3 length equals 16 residues. The ends lost 0 bases at V and 0 bases at J; junction bases unmatched: 3. The sample here was CD4+ T cells from peripheral blood mononuclear cells, taken after pregnancy. The chain recombines TRBV9 with TRBJ2-1; 7 bases match TRBD2. The TCR sequence derives from a female donor in good health, enrolled as a control in a pregnancy study. The CDR3 DNA follows: TGTGCCAGCAGCGTAGGAGCGGGGAGCTCCTACAATGAGCAGTTCTTC. It translates to CASSVGAGSSYNEQFF.